A single T cell receptor (beta chain) is shown here with its context. This CDR3 has 12 amino acids. V lost 4 bases to trimming and J lost 7 bases, with 7 bases between them. The method was immunoSEQ multiplex PCR; TCRdb's version includes in-frame clones alone and lacks a portion of them. The sample lists approximately 340,000 clones, about 88% occurring once. These data belong to a study of Ad26.COV2.S vaccination and SARS-CoV-2 variants. As for treatment: over 15 received Ad26.COV2.S at low or high dose, single or two shots; 5 received placebo; per-sample allocation not given. Collection of samples fell on day 63 after the first vaccine or placebo injection.

Here the sequenced sample was peripheral blood, taken in a trial of Ad26.COV2.S vaccine versus placebo. The TCR sequence derives from a person between 18 and 59 years old who received the Ad26.COV2.S COVID-19 vaccine or a placebo. This chain uses TRBV12-3 or TRBV12-4 with TRBJ1-4; the D is unclear. CDR3 bases: TGTGCCAGCAGTTACAGAGGTGAAAAACTGTTTTTT. This translates into CASSYRGEKLFF.